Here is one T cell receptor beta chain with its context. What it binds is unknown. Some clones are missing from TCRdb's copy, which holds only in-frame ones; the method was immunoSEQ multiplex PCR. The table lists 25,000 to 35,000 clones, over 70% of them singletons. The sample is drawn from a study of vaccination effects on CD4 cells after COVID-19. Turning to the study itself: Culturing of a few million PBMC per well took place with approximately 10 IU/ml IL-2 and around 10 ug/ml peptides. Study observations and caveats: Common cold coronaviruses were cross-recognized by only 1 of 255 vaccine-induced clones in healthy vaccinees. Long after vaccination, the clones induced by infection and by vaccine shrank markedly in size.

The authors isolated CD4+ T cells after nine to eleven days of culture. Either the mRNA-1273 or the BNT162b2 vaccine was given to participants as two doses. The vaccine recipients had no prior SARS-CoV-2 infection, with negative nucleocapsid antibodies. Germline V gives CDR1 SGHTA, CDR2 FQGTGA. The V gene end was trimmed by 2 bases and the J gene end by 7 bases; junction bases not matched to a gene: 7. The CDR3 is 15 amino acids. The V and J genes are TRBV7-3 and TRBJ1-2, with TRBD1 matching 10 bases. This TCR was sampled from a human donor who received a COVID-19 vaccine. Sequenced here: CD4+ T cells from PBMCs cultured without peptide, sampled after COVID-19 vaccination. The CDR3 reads CASSLPRGDRGGYTF. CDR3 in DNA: TGTGCCAGCAGCTTACCCCGAGGGGACAGGGGTGGCTACACCTTC.